One and the same sample provided the 29 T cell receptor beta chains below, sequenced in a study of cytomegalovirus exposure and HLA in healthy donors. PCR involved 60 Vbeta and 13 Jbeta primers. TCRdb's copy holds only in-frame clones and misses some; the assay was immunoSEQ multiplex PCR. The top ten clones hold 1.6% of a sample with about 190,000 clones, around 77% of them seen once. The sample consisted of PBMCs. These receptors were taken from a woman aged 18 to 35 in good health and CMV-seronegative.

V is TRBV5-1 and J is TRBJ1-1, with 12 positions matching TRBD1. CDR3 length equals 17 residues. Germline CDR1 and CDR2: SGHRS and YFSETQ. The junction had 12 bases not matched to a gene; V was cut back by 4 bases and J by 5 bases. The CDR3 region is CASSKGQGAGKGTEAFF. For the CDR3, the DNA is TGCGCCAGCAGCAAGGGACAGGGGGCAGGAAAGGGGACTGAAGCTTTCTTT.

This chain uses TRBV2 with TRBJ1-6; 9 nucleotides agree with TRBD1. Germline V CDR1 and CDR2: SNHLY, FYNNEI. With 3 bases clipped from V and 10 bases from J, the junction kept 10 bases outside the gene matches. This CDR3 contains 16 residues. This CDR3 is CASSETRGTGRSPLHF. CDR3 nucleotides: TGTGCCAGCAGTGAGACCCGCGGGACAGGGCGATCACCCCTCCACTTT.

The V gene is TRBV12-5, the J gene TRBJ1-1; D remains ambiguous. CDR3 length equals 13 residues. Germline V gives CDR1 LGHNT, CDR2 FRNRAP. Trimming took off 5 bases at V and 1 base at J, with 8 bases between the two ends. The CDR3 bases are TGTGCTAGTGGTCGGGATTCGAACACTGAAGCTTTCTTT. It translates to CASGRDSNTEAFF.

This chain joins TRBV5-6 and TRBJ1-1; 8 nucleotides align to TRBD1. CDR1 SGHDT and CDR2 YYEEEE come from the germline V gene. The trim removed 4 bases at V and 5 bases at J, leaving 7 bases unmatched. This CDR3 has 14 residues. The CDR3 sequence: CASSGQGRRTEAFF. DNA of the CDR3: TGTGCCAGCAGCGGACAGGGTAGGAGGACTGAAGCTTTCTTT.

The rearrangement uses TRBV6-6 and TRBJ1-5, with a tentative D call TRBD1 (6 bases). V was clipped by 8 bases and J by 4 bases, with 12 bases between them. The CDR3 has 13 residues. Germline CDR1 MNHNY, CDR2 SVGAGI (reference sequence). The chain's CDR3 is CASAGGLNQPQHF. CDR3 nucleotides: TGTGCCAGCGCGGGGGGCCTTAATCAGCCCCAGCATTTT.

This clone has just a few counts. The chain employs TRBV6-5 and TRBJ1-4; unclear D gene. The V and J ends lost 0 bases and 2 bases respectively, with 10 bases between them. CDR1 MNHEY and CDR2 SVGAGI come from the germline V gene. This CDR3 is built from 16 residues. The CDR3 here is CASSYSFTGTNEKLFF. CDR3 in DNA: TGTGCCAGCAGTTACTCGTTTACGGGGACTAATGAAAAACTGTTTTTT.

The V call is TRBV6-1, the J call TRBJ1-2, with D possibly matching TRBD1 (6 bases). Per the germline V gene, CDR1 is MNHNS and CDR2 is SASEGT. V was trimmed by 7 bases and J by 4 bases, leaving 13 bases between them. The CDR3 sequence is 13 residues long. The CDR3 DNA reads TGTGCCAGCATGGGACATCCAGCCTATGGCTACACCTTC. Protein sequence: CASMGHPAYGYTF.

The rearrangement links TRBV28 to TRBJ1-1; 10 nucleotides align to TRBD1. Germline V lookup: CDR1 MDHEN, CDR2 SYDVKM. With V trimmed by 6 bases and J by 0 bases, 7 bases remained unmatched. The CDR3 extends over 16 amino acids. The DNA for the CDR3 is TGTGCCAGCAGGTTAGAGACAGGGGGCATGAACACTGAAGCTTTCTTT. The encoded protein is CASRLETGGMNTEAFF.

The chain joins TRBV6-1 to TRBJ2-1; possible D gene TRBD1, 6 bases. The length of the CDR3 is 15 residues. The ends were cut back, 0 bases at V and 10 bases at J, with 16 bases in the middle. Germline CDR1 reads MNHNS; CDR2 reads SASEGT. The CDR3 is CASSEATLGGGEQFF. The CDR3 bases are TGTGCCAGCAGTGAAGCGACTCTTGGGGGCGGCGAGCAGTTCTTC.

This clone was observed a few times. The rearrangement uses TRBV28 and TRBJ1-5, with 7 bases identical to TRBD1. The CDR3 is 16 residues long. V was clipped by 6 bases and J by 7 bases; unmatched bases: 15. Germline CDR1 is MDHEN and CDR2 is SYDVKM. The CDR3 loop reads CASSPYPDRAIQPQHF. The CDR3 DNA reads TGTGCCAGCAGCCCTTACCCCGACAGGGCTATACAGCCCCAGCATTTT.

This chain connects TRBV14 to TRBJ2-3, with 10 bases identical to TRBD2. Germline CDR1 reads SGHDN; CDR2 reads FVKESK. The CDR3 is 16 residues long. V was pared by 4 bases and J by 1 base, with 5 bases of the junction left unmatched. CDR3 loop: CASSLRAGGGTDTQYF. The CDR3 region has the DNA TGTGCCAGCAGCCTACGAGCGGGGGGGGGCACAGATACGCAGTATTTT.

J is TRBJ1-2 and V is TRBV6-1; a weak D match, TRBD1 (6 bases). The CDR3 totals 13 residues. Trimming shortened V by 1 base and J by 8 bases, and 11 bases separated the two germline ends. Germline V gene data show CDR1 as MNHNS and CDR2 as SASEGT. This CDR3 is CASSEDREGGYTF. The CDR3 DNA reads TGTGCCAGCAGTGAAGACAGGGAAGGCGGCTACACCTTC.

This rearrangement joins TRBV7-9 to TRBJ2-3; D perhaps matches TRBD2 (5 bases). V lost 4 bases, J lost 6 bases, and 14 bases lay in between. The V gene's germline CDR1 is SEHNR and CDR2 FQNEAQ (reference sequence). The CDR3 extends over 14 amino acids. CDR3 loop: CASSSWGARDTQYF. The CDR3 bases are TGTGCCAGCAGCTCTTGGGGAGCTAGGGATACGCAGTATTTT.

On this clone: One end of the junction fails to match germline, which may point to a read error. This chain links TRBV4-1 with TRBJ2-1; 9 positions match TRBD2. This CDR3 contains 16 residues. Germline CDR1 reads MGHRA; CDR2 reads YSYEKL. The CDR3 nucleotides are TGCGCCAGCAGCAAAGATAGCGGGGGCTCCTACAATGAGCAGTTCTTC. As protein: CASSKDSGGSYNEQFF.

This chain joins TRBV7-9 and TRBJ2-4; D remains unclear. V lost 1 base and J 0 bases, leaving 13 bases between the germline ends. The germline V gene encodes CDR1 SEHNR and CDR2 FQNEAQ (reference sequence). CDR3 length equals 17 residues. The CDR3: CASSLVVTDLAKNIQYF. CDR3 bases: TGTGCCAGCAGCTTAGTCGTGACTGATTTAGCCAAAAACATTCAGTACTTC.

The chain recombines TRBV18 with TRBJ1-5, with D unclear. CDR3 length: 16 residues. Trimming pared 0 bases from V and 5 bases from J, leaving 14 bases between. Per germline, CDR1 KGHSH and CDR2 LQKENI. CDR3 amino acids: CASSPPKLGSYQPQHF. The CDR3, as DNA: TGTGCCAGCTCACCACCGAAACTGGGCTCATATCAGCCCCAGCATTTT. Based on the CDR3 plus reference TRBV18 and TRBJ1-5, the full variable domain is NAGVMQNPRHLVRRRGQEARLRCSPMKGHSHVYWYRQLPEEGLKFMVYLQKENIIDESGMPKERFSAEFPKEGPSILRIQQVVRGDSAAYFCASSPPKLGSYQPQHFGDGTRLSIL.

This chain connects TRBV4-3 to TRBJ2-2; 8 bases are shared with TRBD2. Germline V gene sequence: CDR1 LGHNA, CDR2 YSLEER. After removal of 0 bases from V and 6 bases from J, the junction contained 12 bases not matched to a gene. The CDR3 is 18 residues long. CDR3 in DNA: TGCGCCAGCAGCCAAGACGAGACGGGACTAGGGAGCGCCGGGGAGCTGTTTTTT. It translates to CASSQDETGLGSAGELFF.

The gene calls are TRBV9 and TRBJ1-2; D might be TRBD1 (5 bases). V dropped 0 bases and J dropped 4 bases, with 10 bases sitting between them. CDR1 is SGDLS, CDR2 YYNGEE, per germline. The CDR3 has 14 residues. The CDR3 region is CASSVAQGGYGYTF. The CDR3 bases are TGTGCCAGCAGCGTAGCCCAGGGTGGCTATGGCTACACCTTC.

The V gene is TRBV27, the J gene TRBJ1-5, with 10 bases fitting TRBD1. The CDR3 is 15 amino acids. V lost 4 bases, J lost 2 bases, and 2 bases stayed unmatched. The germline CDR1 and CDR2 sequences are MNHEY and SMNVEV (reference sequence). In nucleotides, the CDR3 is TGTGCCAGCAGTTCCGGGACAGGGGGCAATCAGCCCCAGCATTTT. Translated, it gives CASSSGTGGNQPQHF.

This clone rates as medium-sized (0.01 to 0.1%). This sequence joins TRBV5-1 and TRBJ1-2; maybe TRBD1 (6 bases). Germline V CDR1 and CDR2: SGHRS, YFSETQ. V lost 4 bases to trimming and J lost 5 bases, with 12 bases between them. This CDR3 is 13 amino acids long. The CDR3 here is CASSPGTGYGYTF. CDR3 bases: TGCGCCAGCAGCCCGGGCACAGGGTATGGCTACACCTTC. The full variable domain, with the rest looked up from reference TRBV5-1 and TRBJ1-2, is KAGVTQTPRYLIKTRGQQVTLSCSPISGHRSVSWYQQTPGQGLQFLFEYFSETQRNKGNFPGRFSGRQFSNSRSEMNVSTLELGDSALYLCASSPGTGYGYTFGSGTRLTVV.

The CDR3 sequence: CASSERTGFEKLFF. DNA for the CDR3: TGTGCCAGCAGTGAGCGGACAGGGTTCGAAAAACTGTTTTTT. The chain has TRBV6-5 and TRBJ1-4, with 8 bases fitting TRBD1. This CDR3 spans 14 amino acids. V lost 5 bases and J lost 8; bases outside the gene matches: 7. The germline V gene has CDR1 MNHEY and CDR2 SVGAGI.

This chain links TRBV5-8 with TRBJ1-1; 8 nucleotides agree with TRBD1. With 4 bases clipped from V and 1 base from J, the junction kept 3 bases outside the gene matches. The CDR3 runs 14 residues. CDR1 is SGHTS and CDR2 is YDEGEE in the germline V gene. The CDR3 DNA follows: TGTGCCAGCAGCGAGGGGACAGGGAACACTGAAGCTTTCTTT. Protein: CASSEGTGNTEAFF.

This chain links TRBV11-3 with TRBJ2-1, with D tentatively TRBD1 (6 bases). There are 14 residues in the CDR3. Germline CDR1 and CDR2: SGHNT and YENEEA. V was clipped by 5 bases and J by 4 bases, with 12 bases between them. CDR3 loop: CASSTGQGYNEQFF. The CDR3 nucleotides read TGTGCCAGCAGCACAGGGCAGGGATACAATGAGCAGTTCTTC.

The rearrangement joins TRBV28 to TRBJ2-7, with D possibly being TRBD2 (6 bases). Per germline, CDR1 MDHEN and CDR2 SYDVKM. With 8 bases removed from V and 6 bases from J, the gap between germline ends came to 26 bases. The CDR3 extends over 16 amino acids. In nucleotides, the CDR3 is TGTGCCAGCGGATCTAGTGGTGGACTACCGAGACCCGAGCAGTACTTC. It is translated as CASGSSGGLPRPEQYF. The whole variable domain, remainder taken from reference TRBV28 and TRBJ2-7, is DVKVTQSSRYLVKRTGEKVFLECVQDMDHENMFWYRQDPGLGLRLIYFSYDVKMKEKGDIPEGYSVSREKKERFSLILESASTNQTSMYLCASGSSGGLPRPEQYFGPGTRLTVT.

This clone has only a few counts. The chain carries TRBV30 and TRBJ1-2; D is unclear. Germline CDR1 reads GTSNPN; CDR2 reads SVGIG (reference sequence). CDR3 length: 14 residues. Trimming pared 1 base from V and 3 bases from J, leaving 12 bases between. CDR3 protein: CAWSGNLGDYGYTF. The CDR3 DNA sequence: TGTGCCTGGAGTGGTAATCTCGGGGACTATGGCTACACCTTC.

In this sample, this clone turned up a few times. The genes are TRBV5-4 and TRBJ2-1; 7 nucleotides align to TRBD2. V gave up 10 bases and J gave up 5 bases; unmatched junction bases: 9. The CDR3 contains 13 residues. From germline, CDR1 is SGHNT and CDR2 YYREEE (reference sequence). The CDR3 DNA follows: TGTGCCGAGGGTGGGAGGGACCACAATGAGCAGTTCTTC. It is translated as CAEGGRDHNEQFF. Together with reference TRBV5-4 and TRBJ2-1, the CDR3 gives the full variable domain: ETGVTQSPTHLIKTRGQQVTLRCSSQSGHNTVSWYQQALGQGPQFIFQYYREEENGRGNFPPRFSGLQFPNYSSELNVNALELDDSALYLCAEGGRDHNEQFFGPGTRLTVL.

This clone appeared once. The rearrangement joins TRBV5-6 to TRBJ2-1; 9 nucleotides line up with TRBD2. V trimming: 2 bases; J trimming: 10 bases; junction bases outside the gene matches: 7. The CDR3 is 14 amino acids. Germline lookup yields CDR1 SGHDT and CDR2 YYEEEE. The CDR3 sequence: CASSLGTSYREQFF. DNA for the CDR3: TGTGCCAGCAGCTTAGGGACTAGCTACCGGGAGCAGTTCTTC.

The CDR3: CASGLGQGIGEQFF. CDR3 coding DNA: TGTGCTAGTGGTTTGGGACAGGGGATCGGTGAGCAGTTCTTC. The chain carries TRBV12-5 and TRBJ2-1; 8 bases line up with TRBD1. The germline V gene encodes CDR1 LGHNT and CDR2 FRNRAP. The V gene end was trimmed by 1 base and the J gene end by 9 bases; junction bases not matched to a gene: 5. The CDR3 has 14 amino acids. Drawing the rest from reference TRBV12-5 and TRBJ2-1, the complete variable domain is DARVTQTPRHKVTEMGQEVTMRCQPILGHNTVFWYRQTMMQGLELLAYFRNRAPLDDSGMPKDRFSAEMPDATLATLKIQPSEPRDSAVYFCASGLGQGIGEQFFGPGTRLTVL.

The V gene is TRBV14, the J gene TRBJ2-7; the D gene is possibly TRBD1 (5 bases). This CDR3 has 14 amino acids. CDR1 is SGHDN and CDR2 is FVKESK in the germline V gene. Between the trimmed V and J ends, which lost 2 bases and 3 bases, there was a span of 11 bases. CDR3 in amino acids: CASSQRQGFYEQYF. The CDR3 nucleotides are TGTGCCAGCAGCCAAAGGCAGGGTTTCTACGAGCAGTACTTC.